The entry that follows covers one T cell receptor (beta chain) sequence. The CDR3 extends over 18 amino acids. Germline CDR1 SGHAT, CDR2 FQNNGV. Trimming removed 1 base at V and 7 bases at J, with 26 bases between. TCR beta VDJ and CDR3 profiles were obtained from a genomic DNA template. TCRdb recomputed calls from the reads with MiXCR, one row per CDR3 protein. The data show 130,000 or so distinct CDR3 sequences, roughly 40% seen once. The data stem from a study of CD8+CD57+ T cells in acquired aplastic anemia. This clonotype originated in a human donor in good health, serving as a control. Sequenced material: sorted CD4+, CD8+, or CD8+CD57+ T cells (not recorded which) from PBMCs. The chain is built from TRBV11-2 and TRBJ2-7; D is perhaps TRBD2 (6 bases). The DNA of the CDR3 is TGTGCCAGCAGCTTAGTACGCGGCGGGGAGAAAACTTTGGGGGAGCAGTACTTC. It is translated as CASSLVRGGEKTLGEQYF.